The text below deals with one T cell receptor beta chain. What it binds is not known. V shed 8 bases, J shed 4 bases, and the junction held 11 bases outside the gene matches. CDR3 size: 15 residues. Germline V CDR1 and CDR2: SGHNT, YENEEA. The sample originates from a study of T cells in localized non-small cell lung cancer. Study-wide results and limits: With higher T cell density in blood came longer overall survival. Maximal T cell clonality occurred in uninvolved adjacent lung, with tumor ranking below it. Adjacent lung tissue had a median approximately 57 of the top 100 clones found in the tumor.

This table comes from immunoSEQ multiplex PCR, and its TCRdb copy is limited to in-frame clones, with some not included. The profile shows about 13,000 clones, about 30% of them singletons. Here the sequenced sample was lung tumor tissue, taken before any cancer treatment. The sequence was collected from a female donor over 55 with stage I lung adenocarcinoma. The chain recombines TRBV11-3 with TRBJ1-2, with TRBD1 identical over 9 bases. The CDR3 DNA follows: TGTGCCAGCCAACAGTTACAGGGGGCTGGCTATGGCTACACCTTC. Translated, it gives CASQQLQGAGYGYTF.